The 8 T cell receptor beta chains in this list originate from one sample, sequenced in a study of shared clonotypes between healthy human individuals. The table came from immunoSEQ multiplex PCR; TCRdb's copy has only in-frame clones and leaves some out. The sample holds around 2.5 million clones, over 85% seen once. Source material: naive CD4+ T cells from PBMCs. Subset given: CD45RA+ positively selected. Receptors originate from a young man in good health. Some clones in this sample may be carry-over from other donors' samples.

V and J are TRBV7-2 and TRBJ1-5; tentative D call: TRBD1 (6 bases). The CDR3 contains 15 residues. V lost 4 bases, J lost 0 bases, and 10 bases lay in between. Germline V lookup: CDR1 SGHTA, CDR2 FQGNSA. CDR3 in DNA: TGTGCCAGCAGCTCCAACAGGGATAGCAATCAGCCCCAGCATTTT. It specifies CASSSNRDSNQPQHF.

J is TRBJ2-3 and V is TRBV7-2; 7 nucleotides agree with TRBD2. The CDR3 sequence is 13 residues long. V dropped 6 bases and J dropped 4; count of bases not matched to a gene: 4. CDR1 is SGHTA and CDR2 is FQGNSA in the germline V gene. CDR3 amino acids: CASRAGAADTQYF. CDR3 coding DNA: TGTGCCAGCAGGGCGGGAGCGGCAGATACGCAGTATTTT. Filled out from reference TRBV7-2 and TRBJ2-3, the complete variable domain reads GAGVSQSPSNKVTEKGKDVELRCDPISGHTALYWYRQSLGQGLEFLIYFQGNSAPDKSGLPSDRFSAERTGGSVSTLTIQRTQQEDSAVYLCASRAGAADTQYFGPGTRLTVL.

This chain uses TRBV19 with TRBJ2-2; 8 positions match TRBD1. Germline CDR1 and CDR2: LNHDA and SQIVND (reference sequence). This CDR3 is built from 17 residues. Trimming took 4 bases from V and 2 from J; bases not matched to a gene: 9. DNA for the CDR3: TGTGCCAGTAGTACCCCTCTCGGACAGGGTAACACCGGGGAGCTGTTTTTT. Protein sequence: CASSTPLGQGNTGELFF.

The genes are TRBV7-3 and TRBJ2-3; maybe TRBD2 (6 bases). This CDR3 has 16 residues. The V end lost 5 bases, the J end lost 0 bases, and 15 bases lay between the germline ends. Germline V CDR1 and CDR2: SGHTA, FQGTGA. The CDR3 bases are TGTGCCAGCAGCCCCGGGAGCGGGCCTAGCACAGATACGCAGTATTTT. Its translation is CASSPGSGPSTDTQYF.

This chain links TRBV29-1 with TRBJ2-5; possible D gene TRBD1, 6 bases. Trimming stripped 4 bases from V and 2 bases from J, with 14 bases between. The germline gives CDR1 SQVTM, CDR2 ANQGSEA. The length of the CDR3 is 14 residues. CDR3 DNA sequence: TGCAGCGTTGGTCGCAGGGGTCGGCAAGAGACCCAGTACTTC. This gives the protein CSVGRRGRQETQYF.

As to this clone: At the DNA level, this CDR3 is encoded by other sequences in the same sample as well. This rearrangement joins TRBV19 to TRBJ2-1; TRBD2 aligns across 9 bases. V lost 5 bases to trimming and J lost 3 bases; unmatched junction nucleotides: 8. Germline lookup yields CDR1 LNHDA and CDR2 SQIVND (reference sequence). CDR3 length equals 16 residues. As DNA, the CDR3 is TGTGCCAGTAGTCCTGGGGGGACTAGCAGCTACAATGAGCAGTTCTTC. Translated: CASSPGGTSSYNEQFF.

The chain has TRBV5-1 and TRBJ1-4; D not resolved. CDR1 is SGHRS, CDR2 YFSETQ, per germline. The V gene lost 0 bases and the J gene lost 5 bases, with 8 bases spanning the gap. The CDR3 runs to 14 residues. CDR3 coding DNA: TGCGCCAGCAGCTTGGCGGACCTCAATGAAAAACTGTTTTTT. This encodes CASSLADLNEKLFF.

This chain uses TRBV19 with TRBJ2-5, with D maybe TRBD1 (7 bases). This CDR3 has 13 residues. V gave up 6 bases and J gave up 4 bases, with 12 bases separating them. In germline, CDR1 is LNHDA, CDR2 SQIVND (reference sequence). CDR3 sequence: CASSNRGGETQYF. For the CDR3, the DNA is TGTGCCAGTAGCAACAGGGGAGGAGAGACCCAGTACTTC.